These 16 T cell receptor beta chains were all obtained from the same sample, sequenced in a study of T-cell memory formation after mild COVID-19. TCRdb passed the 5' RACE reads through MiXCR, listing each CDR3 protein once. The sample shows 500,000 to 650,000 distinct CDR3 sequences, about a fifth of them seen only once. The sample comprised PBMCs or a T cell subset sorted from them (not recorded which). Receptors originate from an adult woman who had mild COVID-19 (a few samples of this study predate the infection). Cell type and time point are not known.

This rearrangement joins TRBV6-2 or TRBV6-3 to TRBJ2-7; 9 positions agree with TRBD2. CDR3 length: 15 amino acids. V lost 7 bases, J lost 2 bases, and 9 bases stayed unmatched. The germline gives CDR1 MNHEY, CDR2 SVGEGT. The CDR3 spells CASTTHSGRTYEQYF. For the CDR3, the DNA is TGTGCCAGCACCACACACAGCGGGAGGACCTACGAGCAGTACTTC.

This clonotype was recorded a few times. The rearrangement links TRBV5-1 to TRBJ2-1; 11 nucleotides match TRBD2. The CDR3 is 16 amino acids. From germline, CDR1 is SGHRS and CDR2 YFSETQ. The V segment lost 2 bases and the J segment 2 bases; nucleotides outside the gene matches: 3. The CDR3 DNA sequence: TGCGCCAGCAGCTTCACTAGCGGGGGCACCTACAATGAGCAGTTCTTC. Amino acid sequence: CASSFTSGGTYNEQFF.

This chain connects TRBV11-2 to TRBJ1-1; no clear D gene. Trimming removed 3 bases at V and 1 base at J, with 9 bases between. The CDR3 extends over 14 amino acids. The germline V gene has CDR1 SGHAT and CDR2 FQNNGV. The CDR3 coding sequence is TGTGCCAGCAGCTTTACCCGGGGGAACACTGAAGCTTTCTTT. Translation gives CASSFTRGNTEAFF.

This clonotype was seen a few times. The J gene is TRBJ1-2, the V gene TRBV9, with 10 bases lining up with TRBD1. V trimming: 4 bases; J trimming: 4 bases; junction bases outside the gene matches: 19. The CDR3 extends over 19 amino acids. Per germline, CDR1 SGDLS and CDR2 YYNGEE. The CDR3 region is CASSPRRPLRTGGGYGYTF. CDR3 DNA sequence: TGTGCCAGCAGCCCTCGACGTCCCCTTAGGACAGGGGGAGGCTATGGCTACACCTTC.

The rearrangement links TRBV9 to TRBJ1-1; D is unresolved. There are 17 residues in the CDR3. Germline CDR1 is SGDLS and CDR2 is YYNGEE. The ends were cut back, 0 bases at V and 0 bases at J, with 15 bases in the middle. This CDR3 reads CASSVDSPSDMNTEAFF. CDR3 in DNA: TGTGCCAGCAGCGTAGATTCGCCCAGCGACATGAACACTGAAGCTTTCTTT.

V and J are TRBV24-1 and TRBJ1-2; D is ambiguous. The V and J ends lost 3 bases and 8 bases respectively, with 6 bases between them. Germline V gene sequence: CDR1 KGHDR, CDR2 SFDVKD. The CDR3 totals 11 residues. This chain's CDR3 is CATSDGPGYTF. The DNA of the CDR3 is TGTGCCACCAGTGATGGACCGGGCTACACCTTC.

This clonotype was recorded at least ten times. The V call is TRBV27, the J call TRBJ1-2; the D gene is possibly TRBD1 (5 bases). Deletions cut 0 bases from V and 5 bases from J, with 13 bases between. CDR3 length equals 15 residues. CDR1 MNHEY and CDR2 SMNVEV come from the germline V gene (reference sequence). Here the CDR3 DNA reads TGTGCCAGCAGTTTATCTCGTGGGGGAGGGTATGGCTACACCTTC. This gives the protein CASSLSRGGGYGYTF.

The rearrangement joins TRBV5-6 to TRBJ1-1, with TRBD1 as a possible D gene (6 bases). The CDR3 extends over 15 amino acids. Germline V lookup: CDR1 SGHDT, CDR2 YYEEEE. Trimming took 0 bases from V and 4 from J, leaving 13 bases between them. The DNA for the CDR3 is TGTGCCAGCAGCTTGGTCGGCAGGGGCATCACTGAAGCTTTCTTT. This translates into CASSLVGRGITEAFF.

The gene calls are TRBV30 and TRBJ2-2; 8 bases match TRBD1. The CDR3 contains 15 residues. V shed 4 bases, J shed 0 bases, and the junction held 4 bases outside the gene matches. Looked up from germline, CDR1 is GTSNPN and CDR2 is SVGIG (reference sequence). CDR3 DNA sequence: TGTGCCTGGATCTTGGGACAGGCGAACACCGGGGAGCTGTTTTTT. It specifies CAWILGQANTGELFF.

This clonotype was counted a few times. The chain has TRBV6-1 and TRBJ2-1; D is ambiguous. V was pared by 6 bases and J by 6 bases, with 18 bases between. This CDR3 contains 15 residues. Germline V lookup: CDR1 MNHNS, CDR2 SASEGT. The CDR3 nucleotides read TGTGCCAGCAGCTCGCAAGACTCATCCCGCAATGAGCAGTTCTTC. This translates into CASSSQDSSRNEQFF.

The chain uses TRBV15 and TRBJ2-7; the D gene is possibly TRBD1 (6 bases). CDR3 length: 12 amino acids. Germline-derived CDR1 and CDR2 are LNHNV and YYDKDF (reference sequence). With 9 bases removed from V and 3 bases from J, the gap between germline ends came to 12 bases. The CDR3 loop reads CATSDRHYEQYF. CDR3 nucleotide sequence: TGTGCCACTTCGGACAGACACTACGAGCAGTACTTC.

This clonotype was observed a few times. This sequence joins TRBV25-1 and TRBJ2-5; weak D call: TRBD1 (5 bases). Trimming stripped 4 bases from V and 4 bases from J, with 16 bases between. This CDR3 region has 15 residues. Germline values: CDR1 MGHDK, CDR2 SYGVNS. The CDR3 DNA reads TGTGCCAGCAGTGGTCGGCAGGGAAGAGGAGAGACCCAGTACTTC. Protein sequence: CASSGRQGRGETQYF.

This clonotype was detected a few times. CDR3 loop: CAWSPPGRVLYEQYF. CDR3 nucleotide sequence: TGTGCCTGGAGTCCTCCGGGAAGGGTACTCTACGAGCAGTACTTC. The rearrangement joins TRBV30 to TRBJ2-7; D possibly corresponds to TRBD2 (5 bases). Trimming cost V 2 bases and J 3 bases, with 17 bases left between them. Germline lookup yields CDR1 GTSNPN and CDR2 SVGIG (reference sequence). The CDR3 runs 15 residues. Combining the CDR3 with reference TRBV30 and TRBJ2-7 gives the whole variable domain SQTIHQWPATLVQPVGSPLSLECTVEGTSNPNLYWYRQAAGRGLQLLFYSVGIGQISSEVPQNLSASRPQDRQFILSSKKLLLSDSGFYLCAWSPPGRVLYEQYFGPGTRLTVT.

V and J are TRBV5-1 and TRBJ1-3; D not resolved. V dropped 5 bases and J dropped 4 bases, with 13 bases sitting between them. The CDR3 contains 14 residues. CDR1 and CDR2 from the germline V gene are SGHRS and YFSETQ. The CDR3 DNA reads TGCGCCAGCAGTCCAGGAATGGAGGGAAACACCATATATTTT. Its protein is CASSPGMEGNTIYF.

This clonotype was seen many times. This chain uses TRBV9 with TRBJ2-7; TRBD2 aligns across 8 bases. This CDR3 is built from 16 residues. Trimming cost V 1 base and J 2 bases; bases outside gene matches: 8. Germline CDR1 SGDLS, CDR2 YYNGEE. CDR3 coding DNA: TGTGCCAGCAGCGTATGTTTACTAGCGGAGACCTACGAGCAGTACTTC. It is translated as CASSVCLLAETYEQYF.

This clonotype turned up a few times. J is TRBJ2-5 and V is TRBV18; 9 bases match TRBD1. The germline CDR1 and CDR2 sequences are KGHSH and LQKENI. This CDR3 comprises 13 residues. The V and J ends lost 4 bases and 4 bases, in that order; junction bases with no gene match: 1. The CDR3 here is CASSQQGAETQYF. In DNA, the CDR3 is TGTGCCAGCTCACAACAGGGGGCAGAGACCCAGTACTTC.